Below, 11 T cell receptor beta chains from the same sample are listed, as sequenced in a study of tumor and adjacent non-tumor tissue in lung cancer. A modified ARM-PCR protocol with three rounds of nested PCR amplified TCRbeta. TCRdb called the multiplex PCR reads again in MiXCR, with one record for every CDR3 protein. The repertoire holds 200,000 to 250,000 distinct CDR3 sequences, with around 71% as singletons. The template was RNA from unsorted bulk tissue. The sequenced material came from lung tumor tissue. The source of these receptors is a man aged 60 to 75 with non-small cell lung cancer.

The chain is built from TRBV5-6 and TRBJ2-7; TRBD2 matches at 9 bases. Per the germline V gene, CDR1 is SGHDT and CDR2 is YYEEEE. The length of the CDR3 is 15 residues. After removal of 2 bases from V and 2 bases from J, the junction contained 5 bases not matched to a gene. CDR3 protein: CASSFPAGGTYEQYF. For the CDR3, the DNA is TGTGCCAGCAGCTTCCCAGCGGGGGGAACCTACGAGCAGTACTTC.

In the case of this clonotype: A single base separates this from a much larger clone, so it may be a read error. Because the CDR3 is missing its conserved closing phenylalanine or tryptophan, this is likely a read error. The genes are TRBV20-1 and TRBJ1-2; D remains ambiguous. The CDR3 totals 15 residues. Per the germline V gene, CDR1 is DFQATT and CDR2 is SNEGSKA (reference sequence). V was cut by 6 bases and J by 0 bases, with 17 bases left in between. The CDR3 coding sequence is TGCAGTGCAGAGACGGGCAGGACCGCTAACTATGGCTACACCATC. It translates to CSAETGRTANYGYTI.

Details on this clonotype: With a much larger clone just one base away, this may be a read error. The chain joins TRBV29-1 to TRBJ2-1, with TRBD1 identical over 7 bases. The V gene end was trimmed by 7 bases and the J gene end by 5 bases; junction bases not matched to a gene: 11. This CDR3 has 14 residues. CDR1 and CDR2 from the germline V gene are SQVTM and ANQGSEA. The CDR3 DNA sequence: TGCAGCGCCAAAGGACAGGTCATAGACAATGAGCAGTTCTTC. Translation gives CSAKGQVIDNEQFF.

About this clonotype: At one boundary the junction diverges from the germline segment, which might be a read error. The chain combines TRBV20-1 with TRBJ2-6, with D perhaps matching TRBD1 or TRBD2 (5 bases each). CDR1 is DFQATT and CDR2 is SNEGSKA in the germline V gene (reference sequence). This CDR3 has 15 residues. The CDR3 DNA reads as TGCAGTGCTAGAGGTACCGGAGTCGGGGCCAATGTCCCGACTTTC. This sequence encodes CSARGTGVGANVPTF.

In regard to this clonotype: This is likely a read error, given that the CDR3 carries no conserved phenylalanine or tryptophan at its end. The chain uses TRBV20-1 and TRBJ1-2; perhaps TRBD1 as D (5 bases). In germline, CDR1 is DFQATT, CDR2 SNEGSKA (reference sequence). CDR3 length: 12 amino acids. V was clipped by 7 bases and J by 4 bases, with 13 bases between them. The CDR3 nucleotides read TGCAGTGTTACTAGACAGTGCTATGGCTACACCTTG. It yields the protein CSVTRQCYGYTL.

The count of this clonotype is one. One end of the junction does not line up with germline, which may come from a read error. The J gene is TRBJ1-2, the V gene TRBV11-2; D is perhaps TRBD1 (5 bases). The germline CDR1 and CDR2 sequences are SGHAT and FQNNGV. This CDR3 spans 16 amino acids. Here the CDR3 reads CVSRLSSFDGKGGYTF. CDR3 in DNA: TGTGTCAGCCGCTTAAGCTCCTTCGACGGAAAGGGGGGCTACACCTTC.

Notes on this clonotype: A much more abundant neighbour one base away suggests this may be a read error. V is TRBV5-4 and J is TRBJ2-7, with TRBD2 matching over 8 bases. CDR1 SGHNT and CDR2 YYREEE come from the germline V gene (reference sequence). CDR3 length equals 15 residues. V shed 3 bases and J 2 bases; nucleotides not matched to a gene: 7. For the CDR3, the DNA is TGTGCCAGCAGCTCGGGGGGGGTGGAACCCTACGAGCAGTACTTC. Protein product: CASSSGGVEPYEQYF.

This clonotype was seen only once. The J gene is TRBJ2-3, the V gene TRBV30, with D possibly matching TRBD2 (6 bases). This CDR3 is 17 amino acids long. Trimming removed 0 bases at V and 2 bases at J, with 18 bases between. Germline CDR1 GTSNPN, CDR2 SVGIG (reference sequence). CDR3: CAWSVGTGVCPTDTQYF. The CDR3 DNA sequence: TGTGCCTGGAGTGTCGGAACGGGAGTGTGTCCCACAGATACGCAGTATTTT.

As concerns this clonotype: The conserved phenylalanine or tryptophan is not found at the CDR3 terminus, so this likely reflects a read error. The genes are TRBV4-2 and TRBJ2-7; 9 bases map to TRBD2. There are 17 residues in the CDR3. Germline assignment: CDR1 LGHNA and CDR2 YNFKEQ. With V trimmed by 1 base and J by 1 base, 8 bases remained unmatched. The CDR3 DNA is TGTGCCAGCAGCCAAGTGACTAGCGGCAACCCGTCCTACGAGCAGTACTTA. Its translation: CASSQVTSGNPSYEQYL.

This clonotype was recorded at least ten times. The gene calls are TRBV20-1 and TRBJ1-2, with TRBD1 as a possible D gene (6 bases). Trimming removed 1 base at V and 4 bases at J, with 13 bases between. The length of the CDR3 is 14 residues. The V gene's germline CDR1 is DFQATT and CDR2 SNEGSKA (reference sequence). CDR3 sequence reads: CSARGRGIAYGYTF. The CDR3 DNA reads TGCAGTGCTAGAGGGAGGGGGATTGCCTATGGCTACACCTTC.

Points on this clonotype: One end of the junction is discordant with germline, which a read error may explain. This chain uses TRBV4-3 with TRBJ2-7, with 10 nucleotides matching TRBD1. The CDR3 runs to 15 residues. Germline CDR1 reads LGHNA; CDR2 reads YSLEER. The CDR3 spells CTSSQFGQGAYEQYF. The CDR3, as DNA: TGCACCAGCAGCCAATTCGGACAGGGGGCCTACGAGCAGTACTTC.